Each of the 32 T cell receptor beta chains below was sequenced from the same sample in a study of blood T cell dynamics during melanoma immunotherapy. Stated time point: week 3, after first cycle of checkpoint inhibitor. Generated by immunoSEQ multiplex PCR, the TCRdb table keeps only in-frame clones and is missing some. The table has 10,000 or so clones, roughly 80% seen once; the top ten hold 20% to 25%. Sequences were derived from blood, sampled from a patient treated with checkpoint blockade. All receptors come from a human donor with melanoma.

The CDR3 region has the DNA TGTGCCAGCTCAAAGACAGGGAGCTCCTACGAGCAGTACTTC. Translating gives CASSKTGSSYEQYF. V usage is TRBV18 and J usage is TRBJ2-7; 7 bases are shared with TRBD1. Germline CDR1 and CDR2: KGHSH and LQKENI. V lost 5 bases, J lost 0 bases, and 4 bases stayed unmatched. The length of the CDR3 is 14 residues.

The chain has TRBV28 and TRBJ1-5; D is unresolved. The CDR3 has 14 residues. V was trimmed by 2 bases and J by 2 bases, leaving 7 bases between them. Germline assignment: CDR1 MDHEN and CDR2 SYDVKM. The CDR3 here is CASSLQVGNQPQHF. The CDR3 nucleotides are TGTGCCAGCAGTTTACAGGTTGGCAATCAGCCCCAGCATTTT. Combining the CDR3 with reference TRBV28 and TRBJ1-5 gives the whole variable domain DVKVTQSSRYLVKRTGEKVFLECVQDMDHENMFWYRQDPGLGLRLIYFSYDVKMKEKGDIPEGYSVSREKKERFSLILESASTNQTSMYLCASSLQVGNQPQHFGDGTRLSIL.

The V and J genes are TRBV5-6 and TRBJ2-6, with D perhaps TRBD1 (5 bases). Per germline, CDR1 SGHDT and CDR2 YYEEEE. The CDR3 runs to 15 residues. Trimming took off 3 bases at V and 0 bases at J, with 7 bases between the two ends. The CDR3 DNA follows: TGTGCCAGCAGCTCCGACAGCTCTGGGGCCAACGTCCTGACTTTC. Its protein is CASSSDSSGANVLTF.

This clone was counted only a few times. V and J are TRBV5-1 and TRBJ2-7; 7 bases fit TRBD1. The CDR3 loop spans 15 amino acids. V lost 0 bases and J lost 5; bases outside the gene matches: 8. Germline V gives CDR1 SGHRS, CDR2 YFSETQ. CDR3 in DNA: TGCGCCAGCAGCTTGGGAGGCAGGGGGATTAACGAGCAGTACTTC. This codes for CASSLGGRGINEQYF.

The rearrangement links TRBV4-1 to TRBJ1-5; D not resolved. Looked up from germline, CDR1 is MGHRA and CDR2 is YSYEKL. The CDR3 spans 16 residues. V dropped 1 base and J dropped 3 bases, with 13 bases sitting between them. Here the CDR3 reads CASSQAPGQFNQPQHF. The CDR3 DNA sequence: TGCGCCAGCAGCCAAGCACCCGGGCAGTTCAATCAGCCCCAGCATTTT.

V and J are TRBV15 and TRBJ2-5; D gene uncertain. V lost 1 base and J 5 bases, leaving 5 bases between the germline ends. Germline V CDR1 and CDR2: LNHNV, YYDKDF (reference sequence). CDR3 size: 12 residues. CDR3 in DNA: TGTGCCACCAGCAGAGGTCGGGAGACCCAGTACTTC. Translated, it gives CATSRGRETQYF.

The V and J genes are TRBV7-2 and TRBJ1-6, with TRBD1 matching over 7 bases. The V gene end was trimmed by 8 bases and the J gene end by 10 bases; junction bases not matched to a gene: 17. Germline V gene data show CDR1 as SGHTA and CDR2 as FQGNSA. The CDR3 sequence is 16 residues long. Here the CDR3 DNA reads TGTGCCAGCTCATCGGGATTAAACAGGGGAAGATCACCCCTCCACTTT. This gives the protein CASSSGLNRGRSPLHF.

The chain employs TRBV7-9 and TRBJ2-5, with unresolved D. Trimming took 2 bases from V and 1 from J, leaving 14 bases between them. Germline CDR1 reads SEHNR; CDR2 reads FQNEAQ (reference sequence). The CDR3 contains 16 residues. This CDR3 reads CASSLNLVPPQETQYF. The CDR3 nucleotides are TGTGCCAGCAGCTTAAATCTCGTTCCCCCCCAAGAGACCCAGTACTTC.

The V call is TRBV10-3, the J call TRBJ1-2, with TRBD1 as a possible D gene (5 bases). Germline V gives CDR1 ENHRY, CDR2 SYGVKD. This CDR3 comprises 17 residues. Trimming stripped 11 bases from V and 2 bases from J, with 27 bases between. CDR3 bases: TGTGCCGCCCGACCCGGGGCTCAGGCAAGCGGGAACTATGGCTACACCTTC. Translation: CAARPGAQASGNYGYTF.

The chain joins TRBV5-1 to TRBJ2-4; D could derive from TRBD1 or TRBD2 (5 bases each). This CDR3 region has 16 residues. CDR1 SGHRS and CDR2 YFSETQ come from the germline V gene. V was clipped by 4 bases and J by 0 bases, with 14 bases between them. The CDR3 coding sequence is TGCGCCAGCAGCCCTGGGACCCCGATAGCCAAAAACATTCAGTACTTC. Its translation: CASSPGTPIAKNIQYF.

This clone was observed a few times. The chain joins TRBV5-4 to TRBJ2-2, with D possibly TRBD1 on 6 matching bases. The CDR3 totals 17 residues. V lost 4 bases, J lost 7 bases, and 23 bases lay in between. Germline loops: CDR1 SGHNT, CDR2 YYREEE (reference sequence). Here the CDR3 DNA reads TGTGCCAGCAGCCTGGGGGTATATAGGGGGATCGGCGGGGAGCTGTTTTTT. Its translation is CASSLGVYRGIGGELFF.

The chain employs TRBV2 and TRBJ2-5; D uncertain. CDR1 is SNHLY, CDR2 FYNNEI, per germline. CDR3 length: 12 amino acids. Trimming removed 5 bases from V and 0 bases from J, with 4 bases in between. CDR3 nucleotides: TGTGCCAGCAGTTCAAACCAAGAGACCCAGTACTTC. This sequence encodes CASSSNQETQYF.

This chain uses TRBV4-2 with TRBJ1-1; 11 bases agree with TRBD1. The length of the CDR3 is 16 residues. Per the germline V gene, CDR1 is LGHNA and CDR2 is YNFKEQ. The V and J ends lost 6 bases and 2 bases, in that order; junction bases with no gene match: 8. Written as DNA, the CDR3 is TGTGCCAGCAGTTCCGGACAGGGGGCTCGCAACACTGAAGCTTTCTTT. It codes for CASSSGQGARNTEAFF.

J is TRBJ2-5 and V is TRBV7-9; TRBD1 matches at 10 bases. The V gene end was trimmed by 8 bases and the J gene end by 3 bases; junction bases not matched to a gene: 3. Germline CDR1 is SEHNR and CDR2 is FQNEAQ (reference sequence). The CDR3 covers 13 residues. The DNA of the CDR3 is TGTGCCAGCGCGGGACAGGGGAAAGAGACCCAGTACTTC. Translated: CASAGQGKETQYF.

The CDR3 DNA reads TGTGCCAGCAGTCCGGGGCGAAGTGAAAAACTGTTTTTT. Protein product: CASSPGRSEKLFF. The rearrangement joins TRBV28 to TRBJ1-4; D might be TRBD1 (5 bases). Looked up from germline, CDR1 is MDHEN and CDR2 is SYDVKM. The CDR3 extends over 13 amino acids. V was clipped by 5 bases and J by 7 bases, with 11 bases between them.

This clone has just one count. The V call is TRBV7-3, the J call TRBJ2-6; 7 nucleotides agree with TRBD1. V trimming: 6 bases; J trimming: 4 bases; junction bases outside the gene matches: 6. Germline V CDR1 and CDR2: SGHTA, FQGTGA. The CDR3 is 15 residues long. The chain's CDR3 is CASSTEGAGANVLTF. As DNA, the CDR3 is TGTGCCAGCAGTACAGAGGGGGCCGGGGCCAACGTCCTGACTTTC.

CDR3 residues: CAISEQGPRNTEAFF. The DNA of the CDR3 is TGTGCCATCAGTGAACAGGGGCCACGGAACACTGAAGCTTTCTTT. J is TRBJ1-1 and V is TRBV10-3, with 7 nucleotides matching TRBD1. There are 15 residues in the CDR3. Germline CDR1 and CDR2: ENHRY and SYGVKD. With V trimmed by 3 bases and J by 1 base, 5 bases remained unmatched.

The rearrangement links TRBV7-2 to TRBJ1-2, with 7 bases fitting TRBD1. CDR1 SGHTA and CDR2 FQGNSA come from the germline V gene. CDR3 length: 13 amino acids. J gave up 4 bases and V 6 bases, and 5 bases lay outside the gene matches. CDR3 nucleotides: TGTGCCAGCAGTTATACAGGGGTCTATGGCTACACCTTC. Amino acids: CASSYTGVYGYTF.

CDR3 residues: CARPGQRGNQPQHF. CDR3 bases: TGTGCCAGACCGGGACAGAGAGGCAATCAGCCCCAGCATTTT. The gene calls are TRBV6-1 and TRBJ1-5, with 7 bases that match TRBD1. This CDR3 contains 14 residues. CDR1 MNHNS and CDR2 SASEGT come from the germline V gene. Trimming took 9 bases from V and 2 from J; bases not matched to a gene: 7.

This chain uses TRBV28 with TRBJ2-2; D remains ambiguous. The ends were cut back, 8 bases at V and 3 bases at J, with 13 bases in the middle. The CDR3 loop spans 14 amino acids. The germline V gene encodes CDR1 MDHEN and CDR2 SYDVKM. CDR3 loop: CASHPQVDTGELFF. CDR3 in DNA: TGTGCCAGCCACCCGCAAGTGGACACCGGGGAGCTGTTTTTT.

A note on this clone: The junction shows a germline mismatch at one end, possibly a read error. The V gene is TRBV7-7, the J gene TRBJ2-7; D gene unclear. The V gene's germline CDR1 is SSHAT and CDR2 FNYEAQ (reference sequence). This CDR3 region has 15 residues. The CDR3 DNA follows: TGTGCTAGCAGCCCCTCGGCTTATCCCTCCTACGAGCAGTACTTC. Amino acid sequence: CASSPSAYPSYEQYF.

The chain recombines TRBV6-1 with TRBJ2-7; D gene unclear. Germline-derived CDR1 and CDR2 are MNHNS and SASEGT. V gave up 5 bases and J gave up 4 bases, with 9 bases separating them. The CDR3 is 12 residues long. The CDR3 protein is CASSPGDYEQYV. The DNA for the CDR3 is TGTGCCAGCAGTCCTGGGGATTACGAGCAGTACGTC.

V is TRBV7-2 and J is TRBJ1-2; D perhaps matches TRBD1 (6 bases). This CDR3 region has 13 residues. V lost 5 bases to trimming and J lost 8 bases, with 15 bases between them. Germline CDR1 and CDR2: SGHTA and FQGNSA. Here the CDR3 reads CASSRDITTGYTF. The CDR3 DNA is TGTGCCAGCAGCCGGGACATAACGACGGGCTACACCTTC.

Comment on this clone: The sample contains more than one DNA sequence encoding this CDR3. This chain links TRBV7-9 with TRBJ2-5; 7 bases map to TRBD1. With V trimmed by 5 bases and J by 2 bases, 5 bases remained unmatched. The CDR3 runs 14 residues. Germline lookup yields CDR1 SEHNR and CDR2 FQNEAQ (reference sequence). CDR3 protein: CASSPLGQQETQYF. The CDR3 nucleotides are TGTGCCAGCAGCCCACTGGGACAGCAAGAGACCCAGTACTTC.

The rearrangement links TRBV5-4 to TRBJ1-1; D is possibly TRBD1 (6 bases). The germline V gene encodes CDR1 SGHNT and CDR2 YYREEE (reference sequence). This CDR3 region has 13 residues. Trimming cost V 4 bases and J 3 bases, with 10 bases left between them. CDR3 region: CASSPGHYTEAFF. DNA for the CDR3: TGTGCCAGCAGCCCGGGACACTACACTGAAGCTTTCTTT.

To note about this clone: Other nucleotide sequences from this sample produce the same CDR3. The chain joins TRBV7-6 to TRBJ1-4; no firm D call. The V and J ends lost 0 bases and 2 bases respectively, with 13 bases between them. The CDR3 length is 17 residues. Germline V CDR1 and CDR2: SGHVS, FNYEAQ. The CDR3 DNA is TGTGCCAGCAGCTTAGCGGTATGGCGATCGACTAATGAAAAACTGTTTTTT. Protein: CASSLAVWRSTNEKLFF.

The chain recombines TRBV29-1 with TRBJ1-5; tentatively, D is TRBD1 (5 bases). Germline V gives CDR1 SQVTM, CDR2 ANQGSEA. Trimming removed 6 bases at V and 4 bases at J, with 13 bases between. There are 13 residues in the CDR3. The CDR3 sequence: CSVGQGGNQPQHF. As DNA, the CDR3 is TGCAGCGTGGGGCAGGGCGGGAATCAGCCCCAGCATTTT.

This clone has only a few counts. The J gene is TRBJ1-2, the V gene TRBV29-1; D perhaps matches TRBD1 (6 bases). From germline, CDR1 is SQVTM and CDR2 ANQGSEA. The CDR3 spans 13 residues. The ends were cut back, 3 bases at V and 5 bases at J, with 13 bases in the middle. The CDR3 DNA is TGCAGCGTTGAGGACAGAGATCGGTATGGCTACACCTTC. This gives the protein CSVEDRDRYGYTF.

Written as DNA, the CDR3 is TGTGCCAGCAGCTTCCCGGGACCCACGTCCTACGAGCAGTACTTC. The encoded protein is CASSFPGPTSYEQYF. This rearrangement joins TRBV4-2 to TRBJ2-7; either TRBD1 or TRBD2 may supply D (5 bases each). Germline loops: CDR1 LGHNA, CDR2 YNFKEQ. This CDR3 spans 15 amino acids. V shed 5 bases and J shed 1 base, with 15 bases lying between them.

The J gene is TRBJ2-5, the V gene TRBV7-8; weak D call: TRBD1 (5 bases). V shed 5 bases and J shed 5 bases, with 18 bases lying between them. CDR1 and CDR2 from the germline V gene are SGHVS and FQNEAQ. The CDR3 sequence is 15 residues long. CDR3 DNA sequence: TGTGCCAGCAGCCACTATCGACAGAACTGGGAGACCCAGTACTTC. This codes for CASSHYRQNWETQYF.

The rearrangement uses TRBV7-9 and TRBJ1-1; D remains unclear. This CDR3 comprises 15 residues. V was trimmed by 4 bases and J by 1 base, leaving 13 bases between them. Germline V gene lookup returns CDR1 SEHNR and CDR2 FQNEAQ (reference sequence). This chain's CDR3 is CASSSPMGQNTEAFF. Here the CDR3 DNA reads TGTGCCAGCAGCTCCCCCATGGGCCAGAACACTGAAGCTTTCTTT.

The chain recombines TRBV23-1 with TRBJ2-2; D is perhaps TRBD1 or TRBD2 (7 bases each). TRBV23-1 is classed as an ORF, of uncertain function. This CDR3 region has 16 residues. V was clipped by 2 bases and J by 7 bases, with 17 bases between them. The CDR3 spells CASSQIRDSGVGELFF. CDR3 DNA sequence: TGCGCCAGCAGTCAAATCCGGGACAGCGGGGTCGGGGAGCTGTTTTTT.